The clone carrying this T cell receptor beta chain was recorded many times. The data belong to a study of Graves' ophthalmopathy and Graves' hyperthyroidism. Exclusion applied to patients with other autoimmune diseases, uncontrolled infections, pregnancy or lactation. The sequenced template was RNA, covering the TCR beta CDR3 region. An opening RT-PCR round employed HTBI primers and preceded a second-round multiplex PCR. TCRdb reanalysed the multiplex PCR reads using MiXCR and keeps one entry per CDR3 protein. The table lists 660,000 or so distinct CDR3 sequences, about 38% of them singletons. The clonotype was recovered from an adult man with Graves' ophthalmopathy. Specimen: peripheral blood.

CDR3 loop: CASSLDRVGWGSPLHF. The CDR3 nucleotides are TGTGCCAGTAGTCTCGACCGTGTCGGTTGGGGATCACCCCTCCACTTT. The rearrangement joins TRBV19 to TRBJ1-6; D is undetermined. CDR1 is LNHDA, CDR2 SQIVND, per germline (reference sequence). The CDR3 spans 16 residues. V shed 5 bases and J shed 10 bases, with 21 bases lying between them.